This T cell receptor beta chain was sequenced in a study of early T cells in non-severe SARS-CoV-2 infection. In the study overall: Chains were not paired, and sequencing was done on bulk RNA from unsorted whole blood. Regarding the study as a whole: Anti-spike CD8 responses were favored in VDJdb matching, and private and CD4 specificities were missed.

This clonotype was seen many times. Its antigen is not known. Individual cDNA molecules were tagged with unique molecular identifiers, the study reported. TCRdb reanalysed the 5' RACE reads using MiXCR and keeps one entry per CDR3 protein. The table includes about 77,000 distinct CDR3 sequences, more than 10% detected once. The germline V gene encodes CDR1 SGHTA and CDR2 FQGNSA. CDR3 size: 17 residues. V lost 0 bases and J lost 8; bases outside the gene matches: 13. The chain joins TRBV7-2 to TRBJ2-3, with 8 bases matching TRBD2. The clonotype comes from an adult who was a healthcare worker with PCR-confirmed SARS-CoV-2 infection or an uninfected control (not recorded which). The donor label of this sample is uncertain. The input for sequencing was whole blood, taken at baseline. The CDR3 DNA follows: TGTGCCAGCAGCTTAGCGACTGGGGGGGAGCGGGGGCGTACGCAGTATTTT. Translation gives CASSLATGGERGRTQYF.